One and the same sample provided the 15 T cell receptor beta chains below, sequenced in a study of identical twins (dated by TCRdb to the mid-2010s). The receptor library was made with 5' RACE. This sample was sequenced with an Illumina HiSeq 2000. Clones were called with MiXCR by TCRdb after fastp trimmed the public reads at Q25, and only in-frame beta chains were retained. Identical CDR3 proteins give one entry, which carries the most common genes and DNA. The sample profile shows approximately 190,000 distinct CDR3 sequences; 15% of them were found once. The ten largest account for 40% of the sample. These sequences were also reported in another study, on T cells expressing NK-cell markers.

The sequenced sample was CD8+ T cells sorted from blood. All receptors come from a woman between 18 and 30 years old in good health.

This clonotype was observed at least ten times. The chain has TRBV12-3 or TRBV12-4 and TRBJ2-1, with D unclear. The CDR3 contains 12 residues. V was shortened by 1 base and J by 9 bases, with 7 bases between the two germline ends. In DNA form, the CDR3 reads TGTGCCAGCAGTTTAGATAGCTTTGAGCAGTTCTTC. Protein product: CASSLDSFEQFF.

Concerning this clonotype: This may be a read error, as it is one base from a much larger clone. The CDR3 DNA reads as TGTGCCAGCAGCTTTACTAGCGTGTCGCTATACGAGCAGTACTTC. Its protein is CASSFTSVSLYEQYF. V is TRBV3-1 and J is TRBJ2-7; 7 bases align to TRBD2. V lost 5 bases and J lost 4; bases outside the gene matches: 11. The CDR3 length is 15 residues. Germline assignment: CDR1 LGHDT and CDR2 YNNKEL (reference sequence).

The chain is built from TRBV14 and TRBJ2-1, with D unresolved. V was pared by 1 base and J by 4 bases, with 2 bases between. The CDR3 contains 12 residues. Germline CDR1 reads SGHDN; CDR2 reads FVKESK. The CDR3 bases are TGTGCCAGCAGCCAAGTGTACAATGAGCAGTTCTTC. Encoded protein: CASSQVYNEQFF. The variable domain in full, completed from reference TRBV14 and TRBJ2-1, reads EAGVTQFPSHSVIEKGQTVTLRCDPISGHDNLYWYRRVMGKEIKFLLHFVKESKQDESGMPNNRFLAERTGGTYSTLKVQPAELEDSGVYFCASSQVYNEQFFGPGTRLTVL.

In this sample, this clonotype turned up a few times. The CDR3 coding sequence is TGTGCCAGCAGCGGTATGGAGCCTGCAGCCTACCCAGATACGCAGTATTTT. Translated, it gives CASSGMEPAAYPDTQYF. V and J are TRBV7-9 and TRBJ2-3, with D hard to call. The germline CDR1 and CDR2 sequences are SEHNR and FQNEAQ (reference sequence). CDR3 length: 17 residues. Trimming cost V 5 bases and J 4 bases, with 22 bases left between them.

The chain is built from TRBV13 and TRBJ2-7, with TRBD1 identical over 10 bases. CDR3 length equals 16 residues. J lost 5 bases, V lost 5 bases, and 12 bases had no gene match. The germline gives CDR1 PRHDT, CDR2 FYEKMQ (reference sequence). The CDR3 DNA reads as TGTGCCAGCAGCCCGCGAGGGACAGGGGCCCCCAACGAGCAGTACTTC. It yields the protein CASSPRGTGAPNEQYF.

This clonotype showed up just a few times. This chain connects TRBV5-6 to TRBJ1-4; D unresolved. V lost 4 bases to trimming and J lost 5 bases, with 12 bases between them. The CDR3 totals 14 residues. Germline-derived CDR1 and CDR2 are SGHDT and YYEEEE. The CDR3 nucleotides read TGTGCCAGCAGCATTGGAACCTTCAATGAAAAACTGTTTTTT. It codes for CASSIGTFNEKLFF.

CDR3 amino acids: CASSIGQGRYEQYF. CDR3 nucleotides: TGTGCCAGCAGCATTGGACAGGGGAGGTACGAGCAGTACTTC. The chain combines TRBV11-2 with TRBJ2-7; TRBD1 agrees at 9 bases. The germline V gene encodes CDR1 SGHAT and CDR2 FQNNGV. There are 14 residues in the CDR3. V was clipped by 5 bases and J by 4 bases; unmatched bases: 6.

This chain connects TRBV5-1 to TRBJ1-1; no clear D. This CDR3 spans 13 amino acids. Trimming removed 4 bases from V and 4 bases from J, with 11 bases in between. Germline lookup yields CDR1 SGHRS and CDR2 YFSETQ. The CDR3 is CASSPLGGTEAFF. DNA for the CDR3: TGCGCCAGCAGCCCTTTAGGAGGCACTGAAGCTTTCTTT.

This clonotype was seen repeatedly, ten times or more. The chain links TRBV20-1 to TRBJ2-4; weak D call: TRBD1 (5 bases). V lost 6 bases, J lost 12 bases, and 15 bases lay in between. The germline gives CDR1 DFQATT, CDR2 SNEGSKA (reference sequence). The CDR3 length is 11 residues. The CDR3 spells CSANIRERQYF. The CDR3, as DNA: TGCAGTGCAAACATCAGGGAACGTCAGTACTTC.

As concerns this clonotype: The conserved phenylalanine or tryptophan is not found at the CDR3 terminus, so this likely reflects a read error. Because the CDR3's place on the DNA is in doubt, the DNA is left out and the CDR3 is given as listed by TCRdb. The chain is built from TRBV18 and TRBJ2-7; whether TRBD1, the table's D call, matches the DNA was not checked. Germline CDR1 is KGHSH and CDR2 is LQKENI. The CDR3 length equals 13 residues, ends included. Here the CDR3 reads CASSYLGAGDKDI.

The V and J genes are TRBV6-1 and TRBJ2-5, with D perhaps TRBD1 or TRBD2 (5 bases each). The germline gives CDR1 MNHNS, CDR2 SASEGT. This CDR3 region has 13 residues. Trimming took off 5 bases at V and 7 bases at J, with 14 bases between the two ends. The CDR3 loop is CASSIGTAWTQYF. DNA for the CDR3: TGTGCCAGCAGTATAGGGACGGCTTGGACCCAGTACTTC.

The V and J genes are TRBV4-1 and TRBJ2-3, with a possible D match to TRBD2 (5 bases). The CDR3 is 16 residues long. Trimming stripped 1 base from V and 2 bases from J, with 13 bases between. Germline V gene data show CDR1 as MGHRA and CDR2 as YSYEKL. Here the CDR3 reads CASSQGVERSTDTQYF. The CDR3 coding sequence is TGCGCCAGCAGCCAAGGCGTCGAGCGGTCCACAGATACGCAGTATTTT.

The genes are TRBV10-2 and TRBJ2-7, with D unresolved. The CDR3 sequence is 13 residues long. CDR1 and CDR2 from the germline V gene are WSHSY and SAAADI. The CDR3 sequence: CAVARDVSKGQYF. As DNA, the CDR3 is TGCGCTGTCGCCAGAGACGTTTCAAAGGGGCAGTACTTC.

The chain has TRBV29-1 and TRBJ2-5; weak D call: TRBD2 (5 bases). The germline V gene encodes CDR1 SQVTM and CDR2 ANQGSEA. The CDR3 totals 13 residues. V lost 1 base and J 5 bases, leaving 11 bases between the germline ends. The CDR3 coding sequence is TGCAGCGTTGAAGGGGGAGCGGAGGAGACCCAGTACTTC. Amino acids: CSVEGGAEETQYF.

The chain combines TRBV7-9 with TRBJ2-1; D may be TRBD2 (6 bases). Germline loops: CDR1 SEHNR, CDR2 FQNEAQ (reference sequence). The V gene lost 0 bases and the J gene lost 7 bases, with 7 bases spanning the gap. The CDR3 is made up of 13 amino acids. DNA for the CDR3: TGTGCCAGCAGCTTAGCCCTAGCGAATGAGCAGTTCTTC. Encoded protein: CASSLALANEQFF. The full variable domain, with the rest looked up from reference TRBV7-9 and TRBJ2-1, is DTGVSQNPRHKITKRGQNVTFRCDPISEHNRLYWYRQTLGQGPEFLTYFQNEAQLEKSRLLSDRFSAERPKGSFSTLEIQRTEQGDSAMYLCASSLALANEQFFGPGTRLTVL.